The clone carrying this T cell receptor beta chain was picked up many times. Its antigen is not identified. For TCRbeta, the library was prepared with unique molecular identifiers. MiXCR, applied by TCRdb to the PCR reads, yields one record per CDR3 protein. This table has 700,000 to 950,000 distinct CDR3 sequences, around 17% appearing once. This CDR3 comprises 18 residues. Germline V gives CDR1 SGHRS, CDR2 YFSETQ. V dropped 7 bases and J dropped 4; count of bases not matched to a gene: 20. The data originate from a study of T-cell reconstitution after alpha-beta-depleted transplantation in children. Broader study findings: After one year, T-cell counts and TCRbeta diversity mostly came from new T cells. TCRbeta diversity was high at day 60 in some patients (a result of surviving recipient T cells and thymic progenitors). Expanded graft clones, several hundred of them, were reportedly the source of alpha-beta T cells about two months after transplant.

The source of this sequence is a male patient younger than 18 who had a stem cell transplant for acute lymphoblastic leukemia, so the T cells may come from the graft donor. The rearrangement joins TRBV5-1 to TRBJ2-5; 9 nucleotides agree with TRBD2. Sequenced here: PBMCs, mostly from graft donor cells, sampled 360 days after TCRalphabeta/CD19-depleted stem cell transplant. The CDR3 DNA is TGCGCCAGCCTATTTGCCTTCTGGCGGGAGGGGCCAAGAGAGACCCAGTACTTC. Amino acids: CASLFAFWREGPRETQYF. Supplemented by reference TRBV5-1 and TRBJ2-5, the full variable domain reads KAGVTQTPRYLIKTRGQQVTLSCSPISGHRSVSWYQQTPGQGLQFLFEYFSETQRNKGNFPGRFSGRQFSNSRSEMNVSTLELGDSALYLCASLFAFWREGPRETQYFGPGTRLLVL.